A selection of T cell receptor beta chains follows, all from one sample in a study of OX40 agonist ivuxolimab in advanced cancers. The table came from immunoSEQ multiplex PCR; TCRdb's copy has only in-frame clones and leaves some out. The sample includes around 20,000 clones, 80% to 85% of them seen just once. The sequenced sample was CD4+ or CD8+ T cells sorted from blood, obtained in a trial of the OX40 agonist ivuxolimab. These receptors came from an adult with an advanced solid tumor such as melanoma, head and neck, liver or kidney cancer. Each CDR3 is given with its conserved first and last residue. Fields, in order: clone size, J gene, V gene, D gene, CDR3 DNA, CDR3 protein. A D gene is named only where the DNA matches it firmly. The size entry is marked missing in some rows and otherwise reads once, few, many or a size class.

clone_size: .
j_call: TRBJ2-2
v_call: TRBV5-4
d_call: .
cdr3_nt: TGTGCCAGCAGCTTGGCGGGTGACACCGGGGAGCTGTTTTTT
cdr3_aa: CASSLAGDTGELFF

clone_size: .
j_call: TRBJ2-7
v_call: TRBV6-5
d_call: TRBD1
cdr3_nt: TGTGCCAGCAGTTACTGGACAGGTAAAAACTACGAGCAGTACTTC
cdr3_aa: CASSYWTGKNYEQYF

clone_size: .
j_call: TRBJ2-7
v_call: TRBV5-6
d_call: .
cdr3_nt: TGTGCCAGCAGCTTGGTCCCCCGGACAGCCTACGAGCAGTACTTC
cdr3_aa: CASSLVPRTAYEQYF

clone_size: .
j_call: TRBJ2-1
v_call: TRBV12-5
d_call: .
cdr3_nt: TGTGCTAGTGGTAGGGGTGTCTGGGGACAGTTCTTC
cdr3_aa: CASGRGVWGQFF

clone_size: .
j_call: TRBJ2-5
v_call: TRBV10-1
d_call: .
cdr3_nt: TGCGCCAGCAGTGAGGGGAAAAGGGGTCAAGAGACCCAGTACTTC
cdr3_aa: CASSEGKRGQETQYF

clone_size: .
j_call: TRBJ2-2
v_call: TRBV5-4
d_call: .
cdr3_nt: TGTGCCAGCAGCCGTACCAGGGGTATGGGCACCGGGGAGCTGTTTTTT
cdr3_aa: CASSRTRGMGTGELFF

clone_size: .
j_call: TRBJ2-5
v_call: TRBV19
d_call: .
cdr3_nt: TGTGCCAGTAGTATAGATCTATCCGAAGAGACCCAGTACTTC
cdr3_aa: CASSIDLSEETQYF

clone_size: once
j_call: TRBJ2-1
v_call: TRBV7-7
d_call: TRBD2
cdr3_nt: TGTGCCAGCAGCTTCCGACTAGCGGGTAACAATGAGCAGTTCTTC
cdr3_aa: CASSFRLAGNNEQFF

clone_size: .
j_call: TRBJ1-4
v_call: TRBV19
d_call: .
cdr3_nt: TGTGCCAGTAGTATAGCGGGCAGGGAACTGTTTTTT
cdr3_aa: CASSIAGRELFF

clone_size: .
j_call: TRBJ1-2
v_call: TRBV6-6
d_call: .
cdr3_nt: TGTGCCAGCAGTAAAAAAGGCAACTATGGCTACACCTTC
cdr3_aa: CASSKKGNYGYTF

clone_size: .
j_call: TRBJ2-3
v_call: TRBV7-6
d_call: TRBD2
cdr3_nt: TGTGCCAGCAGCGCCGGACTAGCGGGAGGCGATAACACAGATACGCAGTATTTT
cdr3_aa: CASSAGLAGGDNTDTQYF

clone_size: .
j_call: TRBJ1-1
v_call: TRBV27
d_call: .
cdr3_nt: TGTGCCAGCAGTGTCGACCCGGACGGTGAAGCTTTCTTT
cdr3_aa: CASSVDPDGEAFF

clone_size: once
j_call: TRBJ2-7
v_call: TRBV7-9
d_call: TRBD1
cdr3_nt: TGTGCCAGCAGCTTAGGGTTTTCAGGGGGCGACGAGCAGTACTTC
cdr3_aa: CASSLGFSGGDEQYF

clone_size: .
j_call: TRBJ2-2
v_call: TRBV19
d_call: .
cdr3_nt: TGTGCCAGTAGTACCAGAGGAACAGGTTATTACACCGGGGAGCTGTTTTTT
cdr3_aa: CASSTRGTGYYTGELFF

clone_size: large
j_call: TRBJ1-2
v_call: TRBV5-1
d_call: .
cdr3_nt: TGCGCCAGTACAGGGCCCTATGGCTACACCTTC
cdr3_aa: CASTGPYGYTF

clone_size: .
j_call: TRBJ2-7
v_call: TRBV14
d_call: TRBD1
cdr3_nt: TGTGCCAGCAGCCCCTTCAGGGGGACCTCCTACGAGCAGTACTTC
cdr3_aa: CASSPFRGTSYEQYF

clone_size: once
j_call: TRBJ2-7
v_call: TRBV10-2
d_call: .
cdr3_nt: TGCGCCAGCAGTCCCGGACTCTCCTACGAGCAGTACTTC
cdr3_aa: CASSPGLSYEQYF

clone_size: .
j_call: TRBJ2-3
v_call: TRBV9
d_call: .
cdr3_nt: TGTGCCAGCAGCGTAGGGGGGGGCCTCACAGATACGCAGTATTTT
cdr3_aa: CASSVGGGLTDTQYF

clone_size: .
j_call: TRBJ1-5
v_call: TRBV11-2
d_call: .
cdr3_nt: TGTGCCAGCAGCTTAGGCACCTACCAGCCCCAGCATTTT
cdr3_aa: CASSLGTYQPQHF

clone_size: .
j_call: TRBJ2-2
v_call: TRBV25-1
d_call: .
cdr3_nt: TGTGCCAGCAGTGAATCTGGCCGAACGAACACCGGGGAGCTGTTTTTT
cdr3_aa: CASSESGRTNTGELFF

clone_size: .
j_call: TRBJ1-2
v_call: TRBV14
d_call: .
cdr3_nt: TGTGCCAGCAGCCCCCGCAATGGCTATGGCTACACCTTC
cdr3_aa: CASSPRNGYGYTF

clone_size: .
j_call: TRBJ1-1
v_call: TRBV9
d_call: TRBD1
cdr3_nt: TGTGCCAGCAGCGTAGCCGCGGACAGGTTAAGGGAAGCTTTCTTT
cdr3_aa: CASSVAADRLREAFF

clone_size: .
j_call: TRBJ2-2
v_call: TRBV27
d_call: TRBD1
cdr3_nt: TGTGCCAGCAGCTTAGGGGCCGGGACAGGGGTGGGCGGGGAGCTGTTTTTT
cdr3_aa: CASSLGAGTGVGGELFF

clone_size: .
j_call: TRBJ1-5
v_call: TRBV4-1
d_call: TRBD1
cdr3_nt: TGCGCCAGCAGCCCTAGGCAGGGGGCAAACAATCAGCCCCAGCATTTT
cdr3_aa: CASSPRQGANNQPQHF

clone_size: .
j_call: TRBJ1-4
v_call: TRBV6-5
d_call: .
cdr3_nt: TGTGCCAGCAGTTACAGCTCCGGTGGAAAACTGTTTTTT
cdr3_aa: CASSYSSGGKLFF

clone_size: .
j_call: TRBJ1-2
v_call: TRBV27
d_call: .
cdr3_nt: TGTGCCAGCAGTTCGGGTTATAAGGGTGGCTACACCTTC
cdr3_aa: CASSSGYKGGYTF

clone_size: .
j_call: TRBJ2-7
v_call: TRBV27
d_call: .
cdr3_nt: TGTGCCAGCAGTTTATTCCCGACAAACTACGAGCAGTACTTC
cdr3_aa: CASSLFPTNYEQYF

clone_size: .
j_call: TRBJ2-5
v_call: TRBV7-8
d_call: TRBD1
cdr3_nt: TGTGCCAGCAGCCCGTCGGGCAGGGGGCAGGGGAAGACCCAGTACTTC
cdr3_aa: CASSPSGRGQGKTQYF

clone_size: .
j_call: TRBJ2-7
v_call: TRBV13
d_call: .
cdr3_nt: TGTGCCAGCAGCTTAGGGCTCTACGAGCAGTACTTC
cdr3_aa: CASSLGLYEQYF

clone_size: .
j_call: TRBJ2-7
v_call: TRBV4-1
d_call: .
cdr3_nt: TGCGCCAGCAGCCAAGCCCGAGGTGTGGGGTCCACCTACGAGCAGTACTTC
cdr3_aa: CASSQARGVGSTYEQYF

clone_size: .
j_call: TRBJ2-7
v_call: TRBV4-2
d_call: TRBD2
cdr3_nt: TGTGCCAGCAGCCCCGAGACTAGCGGGGTTTCCTACGAGCAGTACTTC
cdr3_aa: CASSPETSGVSYEQYF

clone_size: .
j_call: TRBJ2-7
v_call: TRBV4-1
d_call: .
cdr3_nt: TGCGCCAGCAGCCTTACCGTTACGAGCTCCTACGAGCAGTACTTC
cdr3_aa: CASSLTVTSSYEQYF

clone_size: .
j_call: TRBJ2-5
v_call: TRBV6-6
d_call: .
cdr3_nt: TGTGCCAGCAGTTACTCGGGGCTCCAAGAGACCCAGTACTTC
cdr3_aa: CASSYSGLQETQYF

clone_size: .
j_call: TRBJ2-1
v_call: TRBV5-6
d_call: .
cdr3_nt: TGTGCCAGCAGCTTGATGCCGGGGATCTACAATGAGCAGTTCTTC
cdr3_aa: CASSLMPGIYNEQFF

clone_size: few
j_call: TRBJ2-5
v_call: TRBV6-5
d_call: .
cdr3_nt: TGTGCCAGCAGTTACTGGCAGGACCTCCAAGAGACCCAGTACTTC
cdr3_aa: CASSYWQDLQETQYF

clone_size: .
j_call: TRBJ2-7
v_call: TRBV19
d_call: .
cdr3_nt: TGTGCCAGTAGTGCCCCAGACGGTGGATACGAGCAGTACTTC
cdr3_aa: CASSAPDGGYEQYF

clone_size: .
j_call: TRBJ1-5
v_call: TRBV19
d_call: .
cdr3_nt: TGTGCCAGTAGTATAGGGGGGATGTACGGTCAGCCCCAGCATTTT
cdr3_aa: CASSIGGMYGQPQHF

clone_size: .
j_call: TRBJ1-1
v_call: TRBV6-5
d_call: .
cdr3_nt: TGTGCCAGCAGTTACGTTGGGGTCCACACTGAAGCTTTCTTT
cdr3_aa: CASSYVGVHTEAFF

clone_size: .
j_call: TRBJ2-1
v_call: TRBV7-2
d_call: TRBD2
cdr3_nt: TGTGCCAGCAGACGGACTAGCGGGGGGACCTACAATGAGCAGTTCTTC
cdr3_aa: CASRRTSGGTYNEQFF

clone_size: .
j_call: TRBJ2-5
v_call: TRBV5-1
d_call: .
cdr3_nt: TGCGCCAGCAGCTTGGATGGGCGACGCGGAGAGACCCAGTACTTC
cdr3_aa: CASSLDGRRGETQYF

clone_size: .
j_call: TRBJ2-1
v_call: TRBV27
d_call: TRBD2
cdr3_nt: TGTGCCAGCAGTTTATCGGCGGGAGGCTCCTACAATGAGCAGTTCTTC
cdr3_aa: CASSLSAGGSYNEQFF

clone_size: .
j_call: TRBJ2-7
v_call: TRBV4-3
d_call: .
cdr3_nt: TGCGCCAGCAGTCCGTACGTGGGAGTCTACGAGCAGTACTTC
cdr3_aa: CASSPYVGVYEQYF

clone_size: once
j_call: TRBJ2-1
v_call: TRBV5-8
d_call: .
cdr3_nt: TGTGCCAGCAGCTCGAGGGAACCGAGCTCCTACAATGAGCAGTTCTTC
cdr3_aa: CASSSREPSSYNEQFF

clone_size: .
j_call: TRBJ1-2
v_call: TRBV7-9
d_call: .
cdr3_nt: TGTGCCAGCAGCTCGGGCGCATTATCGGCTAACTATGGCTACACCTTC
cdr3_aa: CASSSGALSANYGYTF

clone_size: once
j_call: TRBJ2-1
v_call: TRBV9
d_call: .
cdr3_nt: TGTGCCAGCAGCGTAGAAGGGGAAAGAGATGAGCAGTTCTTC
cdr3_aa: CASSVEGERDEQFF

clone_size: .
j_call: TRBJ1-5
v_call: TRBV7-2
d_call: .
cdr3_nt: TGTGCCAGCAGCTTAGCGGAAGGGGCCAGGGGGCCCCAGCATTTT
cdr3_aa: CASSLAEGARGPQHF

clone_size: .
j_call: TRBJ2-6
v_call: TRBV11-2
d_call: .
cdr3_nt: TGTGCCAGCAGCTTAGGGGTAGGCCAATCTGGGGCCAACGTCCTGACTTTC
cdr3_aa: CASSLGVGQSGANVLTF

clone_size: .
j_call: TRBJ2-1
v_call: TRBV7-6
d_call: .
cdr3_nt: TGTGCCAGCAGCTTAGCGCGAACAGGGAGCAATGAGCAGTTCTTC
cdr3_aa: CASSLARTGSNEQFF

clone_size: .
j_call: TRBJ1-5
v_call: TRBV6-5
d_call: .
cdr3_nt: TGTGCCAGCAGCCAGGGACTGTATGGCAATCAGCCCCAGCATTTT
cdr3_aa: CASSQGLYGNQPQHF

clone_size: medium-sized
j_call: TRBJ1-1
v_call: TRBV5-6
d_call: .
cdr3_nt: TGTGCCAGCAGCTCGCAACCAGGGAGGGCTTTCTTT
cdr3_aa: CASSSQPGRAFF

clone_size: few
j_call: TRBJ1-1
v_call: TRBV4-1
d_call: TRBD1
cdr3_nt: TGCGCCAGCAGCCCTGGGACAGTCTACACTGAAGCTTTCTTT
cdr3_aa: CASSPGTVYTEAFF

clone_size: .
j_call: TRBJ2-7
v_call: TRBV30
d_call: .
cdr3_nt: TGTGCCTGGAGCGGGGGGACAGGAGCCTACGAGCAGTACTTC
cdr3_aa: CAWSGGTGAYEQYF

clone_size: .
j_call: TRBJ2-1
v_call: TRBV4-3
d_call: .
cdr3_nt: TGCGCCAGCAGCCAGGCCCCCGGGACATATGAGCAGTTCTTC
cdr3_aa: CASSQAPGTYEQFF

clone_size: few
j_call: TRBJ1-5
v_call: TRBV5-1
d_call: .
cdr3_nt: TGCGCCAGCAGCTTGGCCAAAAAGATTAGACCCGACCGGGATAGCAATCAGCCCCAGCATTTT
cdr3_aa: CASSLAKKIRPDRDSNQPQHF

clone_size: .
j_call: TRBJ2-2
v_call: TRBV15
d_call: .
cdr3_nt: TGTGCCACCAGCAGAGTGGTTGAAGTCGCGGGAAGGAACACCGGGGAGCTGTTTTTT
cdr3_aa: CATSRVVEVAGRNTGELFF